The 30 T cell receptor beta chains below were found in one sample sequenced in a study of CD8+ T cells in alopecia areata. Cutaneous lymph nodes were pooled and cells sorted by CD4, CD8alpha, NKG2D, NKG2ACE and more. TCR sequencing used cDNA made by reverse transcription of extracted RNA. The method was immunoSEQ multiplex PCR; TCRdb's version includes in-frame clones alone and lacks a portion of them. The repertoire consists of 9,800 or so clones, none detected only once. Sequencing was carried out using CD8+ T cells sorted from a lymph node. The source is a C3H/HeJ mouse with alopecia areata. MHC haplotype: H2-k.

This clone has ten or more counts. The listed genes are named as in mouse. The read is 4 residues too short to cover the CDR3 end, so that end is filled in from the germline J gene. V usage is TRBV14 and J usage is TRBJ1-1; tentative D call: TRBD1 (6 bases). Germline CDR1 and CDR2: SGHDT and FRDEAV. The germline V and J ends were trimmed by 5 bases and 2 bases, with 10 bases remaining between them. This CDR3 is 13 amino acids long. CDR3 DNA, as far as it was read: TGTGCCAGCAGGTCGGGACATAACACA. It codes for CASRSGHNT. The full CDR3 protein reads CASRSGHNTEVFF.

This clone was found many times. Gene names follow the mouse nomenclature. The CDR3 goes on 4 residues after the read ends, and that part is filled in from the germline J gene. This chain links TRBV19 with TRBJ2-3, with 9 positions matching TRBD2. The CDR3 sequence is 15 residues long. Germline values: CDR1 FNHDT, CDR2 SITEND (reference sequence). The J segment lost 2 bases and the V segment lost 5 bases, leaving 6 bases of the junction unmatched. The CDR3 spells CASSGTGPDAETLYF. The sequenced part of the CDR3 DNA is TGTGCCAGCAGCGGGACTGGGCCTGATGCAGAA.

Concerning this clone: Gene names are mouse gene names. The read terminates 4 residues before the CDR3 end, so the remaining end is supplied by the germline J gene. The chain recombines TRBV13-2 with TRBJ2-7, with TRBD2 matching over 8 bases. J lost 0 bases, V lost 5 bases, and 4 bases had no gene match. The germline V gene encodes CDR1 NNHNN and CDR2 SYGAGS (reference sequence). The CDR3 loop spans 14 amino acids. The part of the CDR3 DNA that was read is TGTGCCAGCGGCTCTGACTGGGGCTCCTAT. Its protein product is CASGSDWGSY. The CDR3, in full, reads CASGSDWGSYEQYF.

This clone was seen a few times. The listed genes are named as in mouse. With the read ending 3 residues before the CDR3 end, the germline J gene is used to fill in that end. This rearrangement joins TRBV29 to TRBJ1-3, with D unresolved. The CDR3 loop spans 12 amino acids. Germline lookup yields CDR1 MSHET and CDR2 SYDVDS. The sequenced part of the CDR3 DNA is TGTGCTAGCAGTTTCCTATTTGGTACG. Its protein is CASSFLFGT. In full, the CDR3 reads CASSFLFGTLYF. The full variable domain, rest sourced from reference TRBV29 and TRBJ1-3, is DMKVTQMPRYLIKRMGENVLLECGQDMSHETMYWYRQDPGLGLQLIYISYDVDSNSEGDIPKGYRVSRKKREHFSLILDSAKTNQTSVYFCASSFLFGTLYFGEGSRLIVV.

There are many counts of this clone. Gene labels here are mouse ones. The read comes to an end 3 residues before the CDR3 does, leaving the germline J gene to fill in the end. The chain couples TRBV31 to TRBJ1-6; 7 bases are shared with TRBD1. TRBJ1-6 has ORF status, its function being uncertain. V lost 3 bases to trimming and J lost 8 bases; unmatched junction nucleotides: 1. The germline V gene has CDR1 GKSSPN and CDR2 SITVG. The CDR3 sequence is 12 residues long. The sequenced part of the CDR3 DNA is TGTGCCTGGAGGGGGACAGATTCGCCC. This sequence encodes CAWRGTDSP. The full CDR3 is CAWRGTDSPLYF.

There are many counts of this clone. The gene symbols are mouse symbols. Read sequence stops 4 residues before the CDR3 end, and the germline J gene provides the missing end. The chain recombines TRBV17 with TRBJ2-5, with a weak D call TRBD2 (7 bases). Germline CDR1 and CDR2: MNHDT and YYDKIL. The CDR3 extends over 14 amino acids. CDR3 DNA (partial): TGTGCTAGCAGTAGTGGGGGGCGCGGGGAC. This gives the protein CASSSGGRGD. The CDR3 as a whole reads CASSSGGRGDTQYF.

This clone was counted ten times or more. Genes here carry mouse names. The read terminates 4 residues ahead of where the CDR3 ends, so the germline J gene completes it. The chain employs TRBV15 and TRBJ2-1, with TRBD2 identical over 10 bases. Germline CDR1 SGHND, CDR2 FRSKSL. This CDR3 comprises 13 residues. The CDR3 sequence: CASSLWGGAEQFF. CDR3 DNA (partial): TGTGCCAGCAGCCTCTGGGGGGGCGCT.

This clone occurred many times. Gene names denote mouse genes. From the germline J gene comes the end of the CDR3, since the read stops 3 residues before it. The chain links TRBV13-2 to TRBJ1-6; unclear D gene. TRBJ1-6 belongs to the ORF category, with a function that is uncertain. The germline V gene has CDR1 NNHNN and CDR2 SYGAGS (reference sequence). V gave up 4 bases and J gave up 7 bases, with 6 bases separating them. This CDR3 spans 12 amino acids. The CDR3 sequence: CASGTRNSPLYF. Incomplete CDR3 DNA: TGTGCCAGCGGTACACGAAATTCGCCC.

This clone was seen only a few times. Gene names and germline refer to mouse. The CDR3 extends 4 residues past the end of the read, so its final part is completed from the germline J gene. This sequence joins TRBV13-3 and TRBJ2-1; 10 bases fit TRBD2. This CDR3 is 16 amino acids long. The junction had 8 bases not matched to a gene; V was cut back by 5 bases and J by 3 bases. The V gene's germline CDR1 is NNHDY and CDR2 SYVADS. CDR3 amino acids: CASRPLDWGVYAEQFF. The CDR3 DNA, read in part, is TGTGCCAGCAGGCCCCTTGACTGGGGGGTCTATGCT.

This clone was seen repeatedly, ten times or more. These gene names are mouse names. The read terminates 4 residues ahead of where the CDR3 ends, so the germline J gene completes it. This chain joins TRBV19 and TRBJ1-1, with 7 bases matching TRBD1. With 4 bases clipped from V and 3 bases from J, the junction kept 3 bases outside the gene matches. The CDR3 extends over 13 amino acids. Germline assignment: CDR1 FNHDT and CDR2 SITEND (reference sequence). CDR3 DNA, as far as it was read: TGTGCCAGCAGTTGGGACAGCTACACA. Its translation: CASSWDSYT. The complete CDR3 reads CASSWDSYTEVFF.

At least ten counts were recorded for this clone. The gene names given are mouse names. The read stops 4 residues short of the end of the CDR3; the missing end is completed from the germline J gene. The gene calls are TRBV19 and TRBJ2-1; the match to TRBD1 covers 7 bases. Germline-derived CDR1 and CDR2 are FNHDT and SITEND (reference sequence). The J segment lost 5 bases and the V segment lost 2 bases, leaving 1 base of the junction unmatched. CDR3 length equals 13 residues. CDR3 protein: CASSIRGNAEQFF. The covered CDR3 bases are TGTGCCAGCAGTATCAGGGGGAATGCT.

By its share, this clone is medium-sized. These gene names are mouse names. The sample has other DNA sequences that encode this CDR3 too. Partial CDR3 DNA: TGTGCAAGCAGCTTAGACTGGGGGAACCAAGAC. Translated: CASSLDWGNQD. The full CDR3 protein is CASSLDWGNQDTQYF. This sequence joins TRBV16 and TRBJ2-5; TRBD2 aligns across 7 bases. The CDR3 end falls 4 residues outside the read, so it is completed with the germline J gene. V lost 0 bases, J lost 0 bases, and 0 bases stayed unmatched. Per the germline V gene, CDR1 is SGHSA and CDR2 is FRNQAP. This CDR3 comprises 15 residues.

This clone occurred many times. Genes and germline come from the mouse. The CDR3 end lies 4 residues beyond the end of the read and is filled in from the germline J gene. This sequence joins TRBV13-3 and TRBJ1-1; 7 positions agree with TRBD1. The CDR3 loop spans 14 amino acids. Germline trimming cut 4 bases from V and 4 bases from J; bases unmatched to any gene: 7. Germline V gene sequence: CDR1 NNHDY, CDR2 SYVADS. The CDR3 DNA, read in part, is TGTGCCAGCAGTCCGACAGGGTGGGTCACA. It specifies CASSPTGWVT. The entire CDR3 reads CASSPTGWVTEVFF.

In its sample, this clone was seen a few times. The gene names given are mouse names. The CDR3 extends 4 residues past the end of the read, so its final part is completed from the germline J gene. The chain has TRBV13-2 and TRBJ2-1; 7 bases agree with TRBD2. The junction had 3 bases not matched to a gene; V was cut back by 0 bases and J by 3 bases. This CDR3 has 15 residues. The V gene's germline CDR1 is NNHNN and CDR2 SYGAGS (reference sequence). CDR3 bases read: TGTGCCAGCGGTGATGCAGCTGGGGGCTATGCT. Its protein is CASGDAAGGYA. From start to end, the CDR3 is CASGDAAGGYAEQFF.

As concerns this clone: Mouse germline and gene names are used. Read sequence stops 4 residues before the CDR3 end, and the germline J gene provides the missing end. V and J are TRBV19 and TRBJ1-2, with D unclear. Germline CDR1 and CDR2: FNHDT and SITEND (reference sequence). The CDR3 runs to 15 residues. The CDR3 DNA, read in part, is TGTGCCAGCAGTATTCGCTGGGGAGGGTATGCC. Protein sequence: CASSIRWGGYA. The entire CDR3 reads CASSIRWGGYADYTF. Looking up the rest from reference TRBV19 and TRBJ1-2 gives the full variable domain: GGIITQTPKFLIGQEGQKLTLKCQQNFNHDTMYWYRQDSGKGLRLIYYSITENDLQKGDLSEGYDASREKKSSFSLTVTSAQKNEMAVFLCASSIRWGGYADYTFGSGTRLLVI.

By its share, this clone is medium-sized. The gene symbols are mouse symbols. The read ends 4 residues shy of where the CDR3 ends; the end is completed using the germline J gene. This sequence joins TRBV19 and TRBJ2-3; 7 positions agree with TRBD2. CDR1 is FNHDT, CDR2 SITEND, per germline (reference sequence). Trimming cost V 2 bases and J 0 bases; bases outside gene matches: 3. The CDR3 covers 15 residues. CDR3 DNA, as far as it was read: TGTGCCAGCAGTATTGACTGGGCTAGTGCAGAA. Its protein product is CASSIDWASAE. The full CDR3 is CASSIDWASAETLYF.

This clone is classed as medium-sized. Gene names denote mouse genes. The read stops 4 residues short of the end of the CDR3; the missing end is completed from the germline J gene. J is TRBJ2-7 and V is TRBV13-3; D might be TRBD1 (6 bases). The CDR3 length is 14 residues. The V end lost 4 bases, the J end lost 0 bases, and 11 bases lay between the germline ends. In germline, CDR1 is NNHDY, CDR2 SYVADS. CDR3 DNA (partial): TGTGCCAGCAGTCCACAGGGAGGCTCCTAT. It yields the protein CASSPQGGSY. The whole CDR3 is CASSPQGGSYEQYF.

By proportion, this clone is medium-sized. These gene names are mouse names. Read coverage stops 4 residues before the CDR3 terminus; the germline J gene supplies the remainder. The J gene is TRBJ2-3, the V gene TRBV19; TRBD1 aligns across 10 bases. With 3 bases clipped from V and 2 bases from J, the junction kept 9 bases outside the gene matches. The CDR3 covers 17 residues. Looked up from germline, CDR1 is FNHDT and CDR2 is SITEND (reference sequence). CDR3 amino acids: CASSTGDRGRDAETLYF. The DNA read from the CDR3 is TGTGCCAGCAGTACCGGGGACAGGGGTCGGGATGCAGAA.

This clone has at least ten counts. These gene names are mouse names. The CDR3 goes on 4 residues after the read ends, and that part is filled in from the germline J gene. The chain links TRBV29 to TRBJ2-2; TRBD1 is a possible D gene (6 bases). This CDR3 region has 15 residues. CDR1 is MSHET and CDR2 is SYDVDS in the germline V gene. Trimming took off 8 bases at V and 0 bases at J, with 13 bases between the two ends. The CDR3 loop reads CASPRDNANTGQLYF. CDR3 DNA, as far as it was read: TGTGCTAGCCCCCGGGACAATGCAAACACCGGG.

The table lists this clone with many counts. Here the gene names and germline are mouse. The CDR3 extends 4 residues past the end of the read, so its final part is completed from the germline J gene. The chain recombines TRBV14 with TRBJ2-4; 9 nucleotides align to TRBD1. The CDR3 runs to 16 residues. Germline values: CDR1 SGHDT, CDR2 FRDEAV. The DNA read from the CDR3 is TGTGCCAGCAGTTTGCCGCACGGGACAGGGAAAAAC. Translation gives CASSLPHGTGKN. The full CDR3 sequence reads CASSLPHGTGKNTLYF.

This clone was picked up many times. Mouse names are used for the genes. Sequencing ends 4 residues short of the CDR3 end; the germline J gene provides the rest. V and J are TRBV29 and TRBJ1-1; tentatively, D is TRBD1 (6 bases). The CDR3 totals 16 residues. CDR1 and CDR2 from the germline V gene are MSHET and SYDVDS. V was pared by 0 bases and J by 3 bases, with 14 bases between. The chain's CDR3 is CASSLSIKGGDTEVFF. The CDR3 bases that were read are TGTGCTAGCAGTTTATCGATAAAGGGGGGCGACACA.

The table lists this clone with many counts. All gene names here are mouse names. From the germline J gene comes the end of the CDR3, since the read stops 4 residues before it. The V and J genes are TRBV31 and TRBJ2-2; D perhaps matches TRBD1 (6 bases). CDR3 length equals 15 residues. Germline lookup yields CDR1 GKSSPN and CDR2 SITVG. V was trimmed by 1 base and J by 2 bases, leaving 11 bases between them. CDR3 DNA (partial): TGTGCCTGGAGTCCCGGGACAATTAACACCGGG. Protein sequence: CAWSPGTINTG. The full CDR3 is CAWSPGTINTGQLYF. Together with reference TRBV31 and TRBJ2-2, the CDR3 gives the full variable domain: AQTIHQWPVAEIKAVGSPLSLGCTIKGKSSPNLYWYWQATGGTLQQLFYSITVGQVESVVQLNLSASRPKDDQFILSTEKLLLSHSGFYLCAWSPGTINTGQLYFGEGSKLTVL.

The sample holds a few counts of this clone. Here the gene names and germline are mouse. The observed sequence ends 4 residues before the CDR3 terminus, with the missing tail filled in from the germline J gene. The V and J genes are TRBV13-2 and TRBJ1-1, with D hard to call. V was cut by 1 base and J by 0 bases, with 4 bases left in between. The CDR3 contains 13 residues. CDR1 and CDR2 (germline): NNHNN, SYGAGS (reference sequence). The CDR3 bases that were read are TGTGCCAGCGGTGATCGCCAGAACACA. Its protein product is CASGDRQNT. The whole CDR3 region reads CASGDRQNTEVFF.

This clone was detected many times. The gene names here belong to mouse. With the read ending 4 residues before the CDR3 end, the germline J gene is used to fill in that end. This chain uses TRBV13-2 with TRBJ2-5; TRBD1 aligns across 7 bases. The CDR3 totals 14 residues. Germline assignment: CDR1 NNHNN and CDR2 SYGAGS (reference sequence). CDR3 region: CASGDAGTEDTQYF. The CDR3 DNA, read in part, is TGTGCCAGCGGTGATGCTGGGACAGAAGAC.

This clone occurred many times. Any gene name here is a mouse gene name. Read data end 4 residues before the CDR3 end; the end is taken from the germline J gene. V is TRBV13-1 and J is TRBJ2-7; maybe TRBD2 (6 bases). Trimming stripped 2 bases from V and 0 bases from J, with 6 bases between. The CDR3 length is 13 residues. Germline CDR1 NSHNY, CDR2 SYGAGN. CDR3: CASSEGGSYEQYF. The part of the CDR3 DNA that was read is TGTGCCAGCAGTGAGGGGGGCTCCTAT.

Points on this clone: Genes and germline come from the mouse. The missing CDR3 end, 4 residues past where the read stops, is filled in from the germline J gene. V gene TRBV13-3 combines with J gene TRBJ2-3; the match to TRBD1 covers 7 bases. The CDR3 is made up of 17 amino acids. CDR1 is NNHDY, CDR2 SYVADS, per germline. The ends lost 0 bases at V and 0 bases at J; junction bases unmatched: 7. The covered CDR3 bases are TGTGCCAGCAGTGATGGATGGAGACAGGGTAGTGCAGAA. Protein: CASSDGWRQGSAE. The whole CDR3 sequence reads CASSDGWRQGSAETLYF.

This clone was counted at least ten times. Genes here carry mouse names. The sequenced fragment ends 4 residues before the CDR3 boundary, so the rest is inferred from the germline J gene. The V call is TRBV13-1, the J call TRBJ2-5; 10 positions match TRBD2. Trimming cost V 5 bases and J 0 bases; bases outside gene matches: 6. The CDR3 runs to 16 residues. The germline V gene encodes CDR1 NSHNY and CDR2 SYGAGN. CDR3 DNA (partial): TGTGCCAGCAGCCGGGACTGGGGTTATAACCAAGAC. Encoded protein: CASSRDWGYNQD. The CDR3 as a whole reads CASSRDWGYNQDTQYF.

This clone came up many times. Gene names and germline match the mouse. The CDR3 goes on 4 residues after the read ends, and that part is filled in from the germline J gene. The chain recombines TRBV13-3 with TRBJ1-1; 10 bases fit TRBD1. CDR1 is NNHDY and CDR2 is SYVADS in the germline V gene. The junction had 3 bases not matched to a gene; V was cut back by 5 bases and J by 2 bases. The CDR3 has 14 amino acids. CDR3 residues: CASRGTGDNTEVFF. Incomplete CDR3 DNA: TGTGCCAGCAGAGGGACAGGGGACAACACA.

This clone appeared a few times. Germline and genes: mouse. The read ends 4 residues before the CDR3 terminus; that terminus is restored from the germline J gene. The same CDR3 also results from other DNA sequences found in this sample. The J gene is TRBJ1-4, the V gene TRBV13-1, with D possibly matching TRBD1 (5 bases). The CDR3 has 14 amino acids. Germline loops: CDR1 NSHNY, CDR2 SYGAGN. Here the CDR3 reads CASSDSGGVERLFF. The sequenced CDR3 bases are TGTGCCAGCAGTGATTCGGGGGGGGTCGAA.

This clone has ten or more counts. The gene names here belong to mouse. The read finishes 4 residues shy of the CDR3 end, and the germline J gene is used to complete it. The J gene is TRBJ2-5, the V gene TRBV13-2; 12 bases are a match to TRBD2. This CDR3 region has 15 residues. In germline, CDR1 is NNHNN, CDR2 SYGAGS (reference sequence). The CDR3 loop reads CASGDGLGGLDTQYF. The CDR3 bases that were read are TGTGCCAGCGGTGATGGACTGGGGGGGCTGGAC.